This T cell receptor beta chain was sequenced during a study of PD-L1 blockade in urothelial cancer. Study-wide context: Blood analysis occurred 3 weeks (second dose) and 6 weeks after treatment start.

The templates were synthetic TCR analogs, and they were spiked into each PCR. Profiled with immunoSEQ multiplex PCR; TCRdb holds only in-frame clones, not every one. Of roughly 100,000 clones in the sample, about 89% were seen once. To note about this clone: Its target is unknown.

Germline V gene sequence: CDR1 SEHNR, CDR2 FQNEAQ (reference sequence). The CDR3 sequence is 16 residues long. V was pared by 1 base and J by 5 bases, with 17 bases between. Study-wide results and caveats: Patients with below-median pretreatment blood clonality survived longer. Durable benefit accompanied greater 3-week expansion of tumor-associated blood clones.

Time point specified: pretreatment peripheral blood. The clonotype comes from a woman over 75 with urothelial cancer. The chain has TRBV7-9 and TRBJ1-1, with D tentatively TRBD1 (5 bases). Sequencing used PBMCs, obtained around atezolizumab (anti-PD-L1) treatment. The CDR3 DNA is TGTGCCAGCAGCTTAGAGAAGACAGCGAATGGAACTGAAGCTTTCTTT. Translating it yields CASSLEKTANGTEAFF. Filled out from reference TRBV7-9 and TRBJ1-1, the complete variable domain reads DTGVSQNPRHKITKRGQNVTFRCDPISEHNRLYWYRQTLGQGPEFLTYFQNEAQLEKSRLLSDRFSAERPKGSFSTLEIQRTEQGDSAMYLCASSLEKTANGTEAFFGQGTRLTVV.